These 27 T cell receptor beta chains share one sample of origin, sequenced in a study of shared clonotypes between healthy human individuals. Sequenced by immunoSEQ multiplex PCR; TCRdb stores in-frame clones only, minus some. The sample holds some 2.4 million clones, under 95% seen once. Source material: naive CD4+ T cells from PBMCs. Subset meaning: CD45RA+ positively selected. The receptors were gathered from a man between 18 and 35 years old in good health. Some clones in this sample may be carry-over from other donors' samples.

This clone has a single count. V and J are TRBV19 and TRBJ2-7; 13 positions agree with TRBD2. The CDR3 is 16 amino acids. Germline V gene sequence: CDR1 LNHDA, CDR2 SQIVND (reference sequence). V was pared by 3 bases and J by 6 bases, with 8 bases of the junction left unmatched. The CDR3 DNA sequence: TGTGCCAGTAGTATCCCTCGACTAGCGGGAGGATTCGAGCAGTACTTC. Translation gives CASSIPRLAGGFEQYF.

The rearrangement uses TRBV28 and TRBJ2-3; 10 bases agree with TRBD2. From germline, CDR1 is MDHEN and CDR2 SYDVKM. The CDR3 contains 15 residues. CDR3 protein: CAASGRGAGTDTQYF. The CDR3 nucleotides are TGTGCTGCTAGCGGGAGAGGTGCTGGGACAGATACGCAGTATTTT.

Notes on this clone: Other DNA sequences in the sample encode the same CDR3. V usage is TRBV2 and J usage is TRBJ2-5, with D uncertain. This CDR3 has 11 residues. CDR1 and CDR2 (germline): SNHLY, FYNNEI. V lost 6 bases and J lost 1, with 3 bases in between. The CDR3 spells CASRLQETQYF. The CDR3 coding sequence is TGTGCCAGCAGACTCCAAGAGACCCAGTACTTC. Filled out from reference TRBV2 and TRBJ2-5, the complete variable domain reads EPEVTQTPSHQVTQMGQEVILRCVPISNHLYFYWYRQILGQKVEFLVSFYNNEISEKSEIFDDQFSVERPDGSNFTLKIRSTKLEDSAMYFCASRLQETQYFGPGTRLLVL.

This clone has only one observation. The genes are TRBV28 and TRBJ1-2; possible D gene TRBD1, 6 bases. This CDR3 spans 16 amino acids. Germline CDR1 and CDR2: MDHEN and SYDVKM. V was clipped by 4 bases and J by 5 bases, with 20 bases between them. The CDR3 region has the DNA TGTGCCAGCAGTTCTACTCCCTCAGGGGCAGGGTATGGCTACACCTTC. Protein sequence: CASSSTPSGAGYGYTF.

With regard to this clone: This sample also contains other DNA sequences that code for the same CDR3. V usage is TRBV2 and J usage is TRBJ2-3; unclear D gene. V lost 6 bases and J 6 bases, leaving 7 bases between the germline ends. The CDR3 loop spans 11 amino acids. Germline lookup yields CDR1 SNHLY and CDR2 FYNNEI. This CDR3 is CASSPSDTQYF. The CDR3 DNA reads TGTGCCAGCAGCCCCTCGGATACGCAGTATTTT.

The V call is TRBV7-8, the J call TRBJ2-2; D remains unclear. The length of the CDR3 is 13 residues. Germline CDR1 reads SGHVS; CDR2 reads FQNEAQ. The V gene lost 3 bases and the J gene lost 8 bases, with 10 bases spanning the gap. In DNA, the CDR3 is TGTGCCAGCAGCTTTTTCCGCGGTGGGGAGCTGTTTTTT. It translates to CASSFFRGGELFF.

The rearrangement joins TRBV11-2 to TRBJ1-4, with 7 bases matching TRBD1. V was pared by 5 bases and J by 6 bases, with 18 bases of the junction left unmatched. In germline, CDR1 is SGHAT, CDR2 FQNNGV. This CDR3 region has 18 residues. CDR3 coding DNA: TGTGCCAGCAGCGCGAGACAGGGAGGTGGAGTGAGTTATGAAAAACTGTTTTTT. Translating gives CASSARQGGGVSYEKLFF.

The chain uses TRBV6-1 and TRBJ1-1; 10 nucleotides line up with TRBD1. Germline CDR1 is MNHNS and CDR2 is SASEGT. The junction had 4 bases not matched to a gene; V was cut back by 2 bases and J by 1 base. CDR3 length equals 16 residues. This CDR3 is CASSEPTGGWNTEAFF. The CDR3 DNA sequence: TGTGCCAGCAGTGAACCGACAGGGGGCTGGAACACTGAAGCTTTCTTT.

The V and J genes are TRBV7-9 and TRBJ1-1; perhaps TRBD1 as D (5 bases). Trimming stripped 5 bases from V and 1 base from J, with 20 bases between. The CDR3 has 17 residues. Germline assignment: CDR1 SEHNR and CDR2 FQNEAQ (reference sequence). In nucleotides, the CDR3 is TGTGCCAGCAGCCCGCGGGTCTACCCTGGGACGAACACTGAAGCTTTCTTT. This encodes CASSPRVYPGTNTEAFF. Based on the CDR3 plus reference TRBV7-9 and TRBJ1-1, the full variable domain is DTGVSQNPRHKITKRGQNVTFRCDPISEHNRLYWYRQTLGQGPEFLTYFQNEAQLEKSRLLSDRFSAERPKGSFSTLEIQRTEQGDSAMYLCASSPRVYPGTNTEAFFGQGTRLTVV.

This clone was seen a single time. This rearrangement joins TRBV25-1 to TRBJ2-5; tentative D call: TRBD2 (6 bases). CDR1 and CDR2 from the germline V gene are MGHDK and SYGVNS. This CDR3 has 14 residues. V was cut by 4 bases and J by 1 base, with 10 bases left in between. The CDR3 region is CASSVPGLQETQYF. The CDR3 nucleotides are TGTGCCAGCAGTGTCCCGGGACTCCAAGAGACCCAGTACTTC.

The gene calls are TRBV5-6 and TRBJ1-3; 8 bases line up with TRBD1. Germline V gives CDR1 SGHDT, CDR2 YYEEEE. This CDR3 region has 16 residues. J lost 1 base, V lost 2 bases, and 5 bases had no gene match. The CDR3 spells CASSFQGARSGNTIYF. The DNA for the CDR3 is TGTGCCAGCAGCTTTCAGGGGGCAAGGTCTGGAAACACCATATATTTT. Drawing the rest from reference TRBV5-6 and TRBJ1-3, the complete variable domain is DAGVTQSPTHLIKTRGQQVTLRCSPKSGHDTVSWYQQALGQGPQFIFQYYEEEERQRGNFPDRFSGHQFPNYSSELNVNALLLGDSALYLCASSFQGARSGNTIYFGEGSWLTVV.

The chain employs TRBV27 and TRBJ1-5; D unclear. The V and J ends lost 5 bases and 0 bases respectively, with 11 bases between them. CDR1 MNHEY and CDR2 SMNVEV come from the germline V gene (reference sequence). This CDR3 contains 15 residues. In nucleotides, the CDR3 is TGTGCCAGCAGTGGGCGGTTAGGTAGCAATCAGCCCCAGCATTTT. Encoded protein: CASSGRLGSNQPQHF.

In regard to this clone: At one boundary the junction diverges from the germline segment, which might be a read error. This rearrangement joins TRBV7-3 to TRBJ2-1; 7 bases agree with TRBD2. CDR3 length: 15 amino acids. Germline lookup yields CDR1 SGHTA and CDR2 FQGTGA. The chain's CDR3 is CASSSSGASFNEQFF. DNA for the CDR3: TGTGCCAGCAGCTCAAGCGGGGCCTCCTTCAATGAGCAGTTCTTC.

This sequence joins TRBV28 and TRBJ1-4; no definite D call. The V gene lost 5 bases and the J gene lost 7 bases, with 29 bases spanning the gap. The length of the CDR3 is 19 residues. Germline V gene sequence: CDR1 MDHEN, CDR2 SYDVKM. Here the CDR3 reads CASSNRHFPSKTTREKLFF. The CDR3, as DNA: TGTGCCAGCAGTAACCGACACTTCCCCTCGAAAACGACTCGTGAAAAACTGTTTTTT.

This chain links TRBV5-6 with TRBJ1-2; no firm D call. The CDR3 totals 16 residues. The V end lost 0 bases, the J end lost 0 bases, and 12 bases lay between the germline ends. In germline, CDR1 is SGHDT, CDR2 YYEEEE. This chain's CDR3 is CASSLDGLTTNYGYTF. DNA of the CDR3: TGTGCCAGCAGCTTGGATGGCTTGACAACTAACTATGGCTACACCTTC.

This rearrangement joins TRBV5-1 to TRBJ2-5, with D perhaps given as TRBD1 or TRBD2 (5 bases each). CDR3 length equals 14 residues. Trimming left V 2 bases short and J 6 bases short, with 14 bases between. Germline V gives CDR1 SGHRS, CDR2 YFSETQ. The CDR3 bases are TGCGCCAGCAGCTTAGACGTGGGGGTTCAGACCCAGTACTTC. As protein: CASSLDVGVQTQYF.

This rearrangement joins TRBV5-8 to TRBJ2-6; D call uncertain. Trimming stripped 0 bases from V and 4 bases from J, with 8 bases between. CDR3 length: 15 amino acids. The germline gives CDR1 SGHTS, CDR2 YDEGEE. CDR3 loop: CASSLAPVGANVLTF. DNA of the CDR3: TGTGCCAGCAGCTTGGCGCCGGTGGGGGCCAACGTCCTGACTTTC.

The CDR3 spells CASSPYGGSGANVLTF. The CDR3 coding sequence is TGTGCCAGCTCACCGTATGGGGGTTCTGGGGCCAACGTCCTGACTTTC. This chain links TRBV18 with TRBJ2-6; D may correspond to TRBD1 or TRBD2 (5 bases each). V lost 3 bases to trimming and J lost 1 base, with 10 bases between them. Germline lookup yields CDR1 KGHSH and CDR2 LQKENI. The CDR3 length is 16 residues.

The chain combines TRBV5-4 with TRBJ1-1; D gene unclear. The CDR3 consists of 13 residues. Germline CDR1 SGHNT, CDR2 YYREEE (reference sequence). V shed 5 bases and J shed 1 base, with 9 bases lying between them. The CDR3 region is CASSSRSNTEAFF. For the CDR3, the DNA is TGTGCCAGCAGTTCCAGGTCGAACACTGAAGCTTTCTTT.

The V and J genes are TRBV28 and TRBJ2-7; 11 bases map to TRBD1. Germline V lookup: CDR1 MDHEN, CDR2 SYDVKM. The CDR3 contains 16 residues. The V segment lost 5 bases and the J segment 5 bases; nucleotides outside the gene matches: 11. The CDR3 DNA reads as TGTGCCAGCAGTATTACTCCGGGACAGGGGGTCCACGAGCAGTACTTC. This encodes CASSITPGQGVHEQYF.

The V and J genes are TRBV11-3 and TRBJ2-2; TRBD1 matches 7 bases. V lost 4 bases, J lost 1 base, and 3 bases stayed unmatched. This CDR3 has 15 amino acids. Looked up from germline, CDR1 is SGHNT and CDR2 is YENEEA. The CDR3 loop reads CASSSRTGNTGELFF. CDR3 DNA sequence: TGTGCCAGCAGCTCAAGGACAGGGAACACCGGGGAGCTGTTTTTT.

The chain recombines TRBV2 with TRBJ1-4, with a tentative D call TRBD1 (5 bases). V shed 8 bases and J shed 3 bases, with 16 bases lying between them. Germline lookup yields CDR1 SNHLY and CDR2 FYNNEI. The CDR3 consists of 15 residues. The CDR3 region is CASSRGWGPNEKLFF. CDR3 coding DNA: TGTGCCAGCTCAAGGGGATGGGGACCTAATGAAAAACTGTTTTTT.

The chain has TRBV28 and TRBJ2-1; 9 bases map to TRBD1. V dropped 2 bases and J dropped 7; count of bases not matched to a gene: 9. The germline CDR1 and CDR2 sequences are MDHEN and SYDVKM. CDR3 size: 16 residues. The chain's CDR3 is CASSLRGTGHRNEQFF. CDR3 in DNA: TGTGCCAGCAGTTTACGGGGGACAGGGCACCGGAATGAGCAGTTCTTC.

V and J are TRBV2 and TRBJ2-7; TRBD1 agrees at 7 bases. The CDR3 sequence is 14 residues long. J was trimmed by 1 base and V by 4 bases; bases with no gene match: 4. Germline CDR1 SNHLY, CDR2 FYNNEI. The CDR3 DNA reads as TGTGCCAGCAGTGTAGCCAGGGGGTCCTACGAGCAGTACTTC. Translating gives CASSVARGSYEQYF.

V and J are TRBV9 and TRBJ2-6; the D gene is possibly TRBD2 (7 bases). There are 21 residues in the CDR3. Trimming cost V 0 bases and J 3 bases, with 25 bases left between them. Germline lookup yields CDR1 SGDLS and CDR2 YYNGEE. This CDR3 reads CASSVEGGAQGSKYGANVLTF. DNA for the CDR3: TGTGCCAGCAGCGTAGAGGGGGGGGCCCAGGGCTCAAAGTATGGGGCCAACGTCCTGACTTTC.

The gene calls are TRBV29-1 and TRBJ2-1, with D possibly being TRBD1 or TRBD2 (5 bases each). V lost 4 bases and J 13 bases, leaving 14 bases between the germline ends. CDR1 is SQVTM and CDR2 is ANQGSEA in the germline V gene. The CDR3 is 11 residues long. The CDR3 sequence: CSVGGRAIQFF. CDR3 nucleotide sequence: TGCAGCGTTGGGGGACGGGCAATACAGTTCTTC.

J is TRBJ2-1 and V is TRBV7-2; 12 bases fit TRBD1. CDR3 length: 17 amino acids. V lost 1 base, J lost 8 bases, and 9 bases stayed unmatched. Germline V gene sequence: CDR1 SGHTA, CDR2 FQGNSA. CDR3 DNA sequence: TGTGCCAGCAGCTTAGTAAGCGGGACAGGGGGCCCGGATGAGCAGTTCTTC. Translating gives CASSLVSGTGGPDEQFF.